A single sample gave rise to the 8 T cell receptor beta chains below, sequenced in a study of T cell clones after liver transplantation. Using immunoSEQ multiplex PCR, the repertoire was profiled, and TCRdb retains in-frame clones only, with some absent. The data hold fewer than 85,000 clones, with roughly 80% observed a single time. Material: CD4+ T cells from blood, obtained 12 months after liver transplant. The receptors stem from a human patient who received a liver transplant. Some T cells may have originated in the graft donor.

The rearrangement joins TRBV4-1 to TRBJ1-2; tentatively, D is TRBD1 (6 bases). This CDR3 has 17 residues. The germline gives CDR1 MGHRA, CDR2 YSYEKL. V lost 2 bases, J lost 6 bases, and 22 bases lay in between. CDR3 sequence reads: CASSQPRNYRESDGYTF. In nucleotides, the CDR3 is TGCGCCAGCAGCCAACCCCGGAACTACAGGGAATCGGATGGCTACACCTTC.

The chain links TRBV10-3 to TRBJ2-7, with D possibly being TRBD2 (5 bases). The V and J ends lost 3 bases and 0 bases respectively, with 15 bases between them. The CDR3 sequence is 16 residues long. Germline values: CDR1 ENHRY, CDR2 SYGVKD. The CDR3 DNA reads TGTGCCATCAGTGACCTTGAGCGGAGCAGCTCCTACGAGCAGTACTTC. It encodes CAISDLERSSSYEQYF.

The chain has TRBV5-1 and TRBJ2-3; D gene uncertain. The CDR3 is 16 amino acids. Per germline, CDR1 SGHRS and CDR2 YFSETQ. The germline V and J ends were trimmed by 2 bases and 0 bases, with 13 bases remaining between them. The DNA of the CDR3 is TGCGCCAGCAGCTTCTCTAGTAATCCTAGCACAGATACGCAGTATTTT. Its protein product is CASSFSSNPSTDTQYF.

This clone was picked up one time. V gene TRBV27 combines with J gene TRBJ2-1; 9 bases map to TRBD1. The CDR3 consists of 16 residues. With V trimmed by 2 bases and J by 6 bases, 8 bases remained unmatched. Germline assignment: CDR1 MNHEY and CDR2 SMNVEV (reference sequence). The CDR3 is CASSLGWDRARNEQFF. CDR3 DNA sequence: TGTGCCAGCAGTTTAGGTTGGGACAGGGCACGCAATGAGCAGTTCTTC.

The V gene is TRBV5-1, the J gene TRBJ2-5; 11 nucleotides line up with TRBD1. In germline, CDR1 is SGHRS, CDR2 YFSETQ. Trimming cost V 4 bases and J 5 bases; bases outside gene matches: 10. The CDR3 sequence is 16 residues long. The CDR3 bases are TGCGCCAGCAGCGTGACCGGGACAGGGGGTCTGGAGACCCAGTACTTC. Amino acid sequence: CASSVTGTGGLETQYF.

About this clone: This specimen includes other DNA sequences encoding the same CDR3. The rearrangement uses TRBV5-1 and TRBJ2-5, with 10 positions matching TRBD2. The germline gives CDR1 SGHRS, CDR2 YFSETQ. The J segment lost 4 bases and the V segment lost 1 base, leaving 1 base of the junction unmatched. The CDR3 extends over 14 amino acids. This chain's CDR3 is CASSLRLAGETQYF. CDR3 nucleotide sequence: TGCGCCAGCAGCTTGAGACTAGCGGGAGAGACCCAGTACTTC.

V gene TRBV7-9 combines with J gene TRBJ1-1; tentative D call: TRBD1 (5 bases). The CDR3 totals 16 residues. Per the germline V gene, CDR1 is SEHNR and CDR2 is FQNEAQ (reference sequence). V was clipped by 6 bases and J by 2 bases, with 19 bases between them. CDR3 coding DNA: TGTGCCAGCAGTTCCAGGGATGGGGGTGATAACACTGAAGCTTTCTTT. Translation gives CASSSRDGGDNTEAFF.

This chain connects TRBV19 to TRBJ1-5; 9 nucleotides align to TRBD1. The J segment lost 2 bases and the V segment lost 5 bases, leaving 7 bases of the junction unmatched. This CDR3 spans 16 amino acids. Germline V gene lookup returns CDR1 LNHDA and CDR2 SQIVND (reference sequence). The CDR3 spells CASSPRTGVGNQPQHF. The CDR3 bases are TGTGCCAGTAGTCCGAGGACAGGGGTCGGCAATCAGCCCCAGCATTTT.